The clone carrying this T cell receptor beta chain has only a few counts. With 6 bases clipped from V and 6 bases from J, the junction kept 12 bases outside the gene matches. The CDR3 spans 15 residues. Germline V gene data show CDR1 as SQVTM and CDR2 as ANQGSEA. The sample belongs to a study of beta chain features in type 1 diabetes. One heparinised draw of blood, averaging around 100 mL, came from each donor. Every bit of the isolated RNA underwent reverse transcription, so sequencing read expressed TCRB transcripts. Here immunoSEQ multiplex PCR was the method, and the copy in TCRdb shows in-frame clones only, minus some. The profile shows 400,000 to 600,000 clones, about 32% of them singletons.

This clonotype originated in a man between 18 and 35 years old in good health. Sequencing was done on a sample of naive CD4+ T cells from blood. This sequence joins TRBV29-1 and TRBJ2-3; 10 bases fit TRBD1. CDR3 in amino acids: CSVQSRDRGSDTQYF. In nucleotides, the CDR3 is TGCAGCGTCCAGTCCCGGGACAGGGGTTCGGATACGCAGTATTTT.